The sequence of this T cell receptor (beta chain) was determined in a study of human T cells and chemical hapten exposure. Whole-study results and caveats: TCRs exceeding 1 in 1000 frequency stayed unchanged with DPC sensitization. Patch test score was positively correlated with the counts of TCRs that had expanded at PT1.

This clonotype was counted a few times. Its antigen is unknown. The CDR3 runs 14 residues. The ends were cut back, 9 bases at V and 4 bases at J, with 16 bases in the middle. The V gene's germline CDR1 is LNHDA and CDR2 SQIVND (reference sequence). TCRdb redid the calling of the RACE reads with MiXCR, one entry per CDR3 protein. The sample has 250,000 or so distinct CDR3 sequences, roughly 8% seen once. Time point defined: pre-sensitization, week 0. Treatment indicated: therapeutic diphenylcyclopropenone sensitization with weekly scalp DPC. The chain combines TRBV19 with TRBJ1-5, with D perhaps matching TRBD1 (6 bases). The source is a man aged 18 to 30 with alopecia areata. Some clones in this sample may be carry-over from other donors' samples. Material: whole blood, obtained in connection with sensitization to the hapten diphenylcyclopropenone (DPC). The CDR3 DNA follows: TGTGCCAGCATTTCGCGACAGGCAAATCAGCCCCAGCATTTT. It specifies CASISRQANQPQHF.